What follows are 18 T cell receptor beta chains derived from one specimen sequenced in a study of cytotoxic CD8 clonotypes in ibrutinib-treated CLL. The table came from immunoSEQ multiplex PCR; TCRdb's copy has only in-frame clones and leaves some out. The profile covers about 72,000 clones, with roughly 72% appearing a single time and 5.7% taken by the ten largest. The source was PBMCs, collected after 12 months of ibrutinib treatment. The receptor source for this set is a human donor with chronic lymphocytic leukemia.

The J gene is TRBJ1-4, the V gene TRBV27; the D gene is possibly TRBD1 (6 bases). This CDR3 has 15 residues. V lost 3 bases, J lost 8 bases, and 16 bases lay in between. Germline V gives CDR1 MNHEY, CDR2 SMNVEV (reference sequence). The CDR3 DNA reads as TGTGCCAGCAGTTTCGGCGGGGGCTCCTTCGAAAAACTGTTTTTT. This encodes CASSFGGGSFEKLFF.

The chain is built from TRBV10-3 and TRBJ2-2, with 9 positions matching TRBD1. Germline assignment: CDR1 ENHRY and CDR2 SYGVKD. After removal of 7 bases from V and 7 bases from J, the junction contained 4 bases not matched to a gene. CDR3 length equals 13 residues. The CDR3 region has the DNA TGTGCCATCAAGGGACAGGGTAACGGGGAGCTGTTTTTT. Residues: CAIKGQGNGELFF.

J is TRBJ2-6 and V is TRBV9; no clear D. The CDR3 spans 15 residues. V was cut by 1 base and J by 0 bases, with 5 bases left in between. Germline V gene sequence: CDR1 SGDLS, CDR2 YYNGEE. The CDR3 region has the DNA TGTGCCAGCAGCGTAACCAGCTCTGGGGCCAACGTCCTGACTTTC. It encodes CASSVTSSGANVLTF.

V usage is TRBV7-3 and J usage is TRBJ2-3, with D perhaps being TRBD1 or TRBD2 (5 bases each). This CDR3 region has 15 residues. Germline CDR1 reads SGHTA; CDR2 reads FQGTGA. Trimming pared 5 bases from V and 4 bases from J, leaving 16 bases between. The CDR3 coding sequence is TGTGCCAGCAGCCCCGGGAAGGGGCGCTCAGATACGCAGTATTTT. As protein: CASSPGKGRSDTQYF.

This clone occurred a few times. The gene calls are TRBV15 and TRBJ2-5; D is uncertain. Germline V gene data show CDR1 as LNHNV and CDR2 as YYDKDF (reference sequence). V lost 2 bases to trimming and J lost 2 bases, with 6 bases between them. CDR3 size: 13 residues. The CDR3: CATSRSPQETQYF. Here the CDR3 DNA reads TGTGCCACCAGCAGATCCCCACAAGAGACCCAGTACTTC.

V and J are TRBV18 and TRBJ1-5; D is perhaps TRBD1 (5 bases). V lost 3 bases and J lost 4, with 10 bases in between. In germline, CDR1 is KGHSH, CDR2 LQKENI. CDR3 size: 14 residues. CDR3 protein: CASSPGGRNQPQHF. The CDR3 DNA follows: TGTGCCAGCTCACCGGGGGGAAGGAATCAGCCCCAGCATTTT.

This chain uses TRBV2 with TRBJ1-5; 8 positions match TRBD1. Germline V lookup: CDR1 SNHLY, CDR2 FYNNEI. The CDR3 covers 14 residues. V gave up 5 bases and J gave up 5 bases; unmatched junction bases: 5. The CDR3 DNA follows: TGTGCCAGCAGTTACGGGACAGGTTATCAGCCCCAGCATTTT. Amino acids: CASSYGTGYQPQHF.

This rearrangement joins TRBV18 to TRBJ1-2, with TRBD1 matching over 11 bases. Per germline, CDR1 KGHSH and CDR2 LQKENI. This CDR3 comprises 16 residues. With V trimmed by 5 bases and J by 7 bases, 12 bases remained unmatched. The CDR3 reads CASSSAPGQGGAGYTF. The CDR3 DNA reads as TGTGCCAGCTCATCTGCACCGGGACAGGGGGGAGCTGGCTACACCTTC.

The CDR3 bases are TGTGCCAGCAGTCAAGACAGGGAAAACTATGGCTACACCTTC. Amino acids: CASSQDRENYGYTF. The chain couples TRBV6-5 to TRBJ1-2, with TRBD1 matching 7 bases. Germline-derived CDR1 and CDR2 are MNHEY and SVGAGI. The CDR3 loop spans 14 amino acids. The J segment lost 2 bases and the V segment lost 5 bases, leaving 5 bases of the junction unmatched.

The V and J genes are TRBV19 and TRBJ1-4; no reliable D call. The ends were cut back, 5 bases at V and 8 bases at J, with 12 bases in the middle. CDR1 and CDR2 from the germline V gene are LNHDA and SQIVND (reference sequence). The CDR3 consists of 13 residues. The CDR3 loop is CASSEGGREKLFF. The CDR3 nucleotides read TGTGCCAGTAGTGAGGGTGGAAGGGAAAAACTGTTTTTT. Full variable domain (outside the CDR3, taken from reference TRBV19 and TRBJ1-4): DGGITQSPKYLFRKEGQNVTLSCEQNLNHDAMYWYRQDPGQGLRLIYYSQIVNDFQKGDIAEGYSVSREKKESFPLTVTSAQKNPTAFYLCASSEGGREKLFFGSGTQLSVL.

The rearrangement uses TRBV6-6 and TRBJ1-4; no clear D. The CDR3 consists of 11 residues. Trimming removed 3 bases from V and 8 bases from J, with 4 bases in between. Germline lookup yields CDR1 MNHNY and CDR2 SVGAGI (reference sequence). In nucleotides, the CDR3 is TGTGCCAGCAGTTATCGAGAAAAACTGTTTTTT. Its translation: CASSYREKLFF.

This clone occurred once. The chain couples TRBV6-5 to TRBJ1-2; TRBD1 matches 10 bases. Per germline, CDR1 MNHEY and CDR2 SVGAGI. The CDR3 has 14 residues. V dropped 6 bases and J dropped 6; count of bases not matched to a gene: 7. The CDR3 spells CASRPSGQGHGYTF. The CDR3 DNA reads TGTGCCAGCAGACCCTCGGGACAGGGGCATGGCTACACCTTC.

The chain has TRBV6-5 and TRBJ1-1; no clear D. CDR3 length: 12 amino acids. V was cut by 5 bases and J by 1 base, with 5 bases left in between. Germline V lookup: CDR1 MNHEY, CDR2 SVGAGI. CDR3: CASSRQNTEAFF. CDR3 sequence (DNA): TGTGCCAGCAGTAGACAGAACACTGAAGCTTTCTTT.

The chain carries TRBV25-1 and TRBJ2-3; D remains unclear. Germline lookup yields CDR1 MGHDK and CDR2 SYGVNS. This CDR3 has 13 residues. V gave up 1 base and J gave up 0 bases, with 2 bases separating them. This CDR3 reads CASSESSTDTQYF. In nucleotides, the CDR3 is TGTGCCAGCAGTGAATCCAGCACAGATACGCAGTATTTT.

The chain is built from TRBV6-1 and TRBJ1-2; a weak D match, TRBD1 (5 bases). The V end lost 7 bases, the J end lost 7 bases, and 22 bases lay between the germline ends. Per the germline V gene, CDR1 is MNHNS and CDR2 is SASEGT. The CDR3 contains 15 residues. This CDR3 is CASNNQARPGVGYTF. CDR3 nucleotides: TGTGCCAGCAATAACCAAGCCAGACCGGGGGTTGGCTACACCTTC.

V and J are TRBV5-1 and TRBJ1-1, with D possibly being TRBD1 (6 bases). The V gene lost 3 bases and the J gene lost 6 bases, with 21 bases spanning the gap. CDR3 length: 16 residues. CDR1 and CDR2 (germline): SGHRS, YFSETQ. The CDR3 DNA follows: TGCGCCAGCAGCTATACAACAGGGAGTGGTTGGGCTGAAGCTTTCTTT. As protein: CASSYTTGSGWAEAFF.

This rearrangement joins TRBV27 to TRBJ1-4; D unresolved. Germline V gives CDR1 MNHEY, CDR2 SMNVEV (reference sequence). V was cut by 5 bases and J by 7 bases, with 11 bases left in between. CDR3 length: 13 amino acids. CDR3 nucleotides: TGTGCCAGCAGTCTAGGACGTTCTGAAAAACTGTTTTTT. This sequence encodes CASSLGRSEKLFF.

This chain links TRBV4-3 with TRBJ2-5; 12 bases are shared with TRBD2. The CDR3 runs to 17 residues. V was clipped by 0 bases and J by 5 bases; unmatched bases: 7. Germline loops: CDR1 LGHNA, CDR2 YSLEER. CDR3 sequence reads: CASSQETSGGPGETQYF. CDR3 nucleotides: TGCGCCAGCAGCCAAGAGACTAGCGGGGGCCCCGGGGAGACCCAGTACTTC.